A single sample gave rise to the 19 T cell receptor beta chains below, sequenced in a study of cytomegalovirus exposure and HLA in healthy donors. A multiplex PCR was run with 60 Vbeta primers and 13 Jbeta primers. Repertoires were generated with immunoSEQ multiplex PCR, while TCRdb's copy carries only in-frame clones and drops some. This sample has some 99,000 clones; roughly 70% occur once, and the top ten carry 8.4%. Source material: PBMCs. These receptors originate from a man in his forties or fifties in good health and CMV-seronegative.

This CDR3 is CASSGQGWQETQYF. The CDR3 DNA reads TGTGCCAGCTCGGGACAGGGGTGGCAAGAGACCCAGTACTTC. The chain recombines TRBV18 with TRBJ2-5; 10 bases align to TRBD1. With 6 bases clipped from V and 2 bases from J, the junction kept 3 bases outside the gene matches. CDR1 and CDR2 from the germline V gene are KGHSH and LQKENI. The CDR3 spans 14 residues.

The V call is TRBV28, the J call TRBJ2-5; TRBD1 agrees at 8 bases. The ends lost 7 bases at V and 5 bases at J; junction bases unmatched: 6. From germline, CDR1 is MDHEN and CDR2 SYDVKM. The CDR3 has 13 amino acids. The CDR3 bases are TGTGCCAGCAAAACAGGGGGGCGGGAGACCCAGTACTTC. Residues: CASKTGGRETQYF.

This sequence joins TRBV14 and TRBJ2-7; D not resolved. This CDR3 region has 17 residues. V was trimmed by 4 bases and J by 4 bases, leaving 23 bases between them. Germline-derived CDR1 and CDR2 are SGHDN and FVKESK. The CDR3 DNA reads TGTGCCAGCAGCCCGTCGAAAGGCTGGGCCGGTGTGTACGAGCAGTACTTC. Amino acids: CASSPSKGWAGVYEQYF.

This chain connects TRBV7-8 to TRBJ2-2, with 10 bases that match TRBD1. J was trimmed by 7 bases and V by 6 bases; bases with no gene match: 5. Germline CDR1 and CDR2: SGHVS and FQNEAQ. This CDR3 has 14 residues. This CDR3 reads CASRGQGFFGELFF. As DNA, the CDR3 is TGTGCCAGCAGGGGACAGGGGTTCTTCGGGGAGCTGTTTTTT.

The V and J genes are TRBV21-1 and TRBJ1-3; the table's D call of TRBD1 was not tested on the DNA. TRBV21-1 is listed as a pseudogene. CDR3 length: 15 amino acids. The CDR3 nucleotides read TGTGCCAGCAGCCCTGGGACAGACATTCGAAACACCATATATTTT. It specifies CASSPGTDIRNTIYF.

This rearrangement joins TRBV4-3 to TRBJ2-7, with TRBD2 as a possible D gene (6 bases). Germline values: CDR1 LGHNA, CDR2 YSLEER. Trimming took 3 bases from V and 2 from J, leaving 17 bases between them. The CDR3 has 16 amino acids. This CDR3 reads CASSQAMGGFAYEQYF. CDR3 DNA: TGCGCCAGCAGCCAGGCGATGGGGGGATTTGCCTACGAGCAGTACTTC.

The chain joins TRBV7-9 to TRBJ1-3; the D is unclear. The germline V and J ends were trimmed by 1 base and 6 bases, with 10 bases remaining between them. This CDR3 spans 14 amino acids. Looked up from germline, CDR1 is SEHNR and CDR2 is FQNEAQ (reference sequence). CDR3 DNA sequence: TGTGCCAGCAGCTTAGGCCCTGCTACAAACACCATATATTTT. As protein: CASSLGPATNTIYF. Variable domain in full (rest from reference TRBV7-9 and TRBJ1-3): DTGVSQNPRHKITKRGQNVTFRCDPISEHNRLYWYRQTLGQGPEFLTYFQNEAQLEKSRLLSDRFSAERPKGSFSTLEIQRTEQGDSAMYLCASSLGPATNTIYFGEGSWLTVV.

The rearrangement links TRBV6-1 to TRBJ2-3, with D maybe TRBD1 (6 bases). Per germline, CDR1 MNHNS and CDR2 SASEGT. The length of the CDR3 is 19 residues. Trimming took off 0 bases at V and 2 bases at J, with 21 bases between the two ends. The CDR3 bases are TGTGCCAGCAGTGAAGCTTCCAGGGGAACTTTAGGGTACACAGATACGCAGTATTTT. Residues: CASSEASRGTLGYTDTQYF.

Here the CDR3 DNA reads TGTGCCAGCAGCTCAGGGACAGGGCTTTCCTACGAGCAGTACTTC. It codes for CASSSGTGLSYEQYF. The rearrangement uses TRBV5-6 and TRBJ2-7; 9 bases map to TRBD1. Germline CDR1 reads SGHDT; CDR2 reads YYEEEE. V trimming: 3 bases; J trimming: 1 base; junction bases outside the gene matches: 5. The CDR3 spans 15 residues.

CDR3: CASSYSPGGANEKLFF. Here the CDR3 DNA reads TGTGCCAGCAGTTACTCACCAGGGGGAGCTAATGAAAAACTGTTTTTT. The chain employs TRBV6-5 and TRBJ1-4; TRBD1 matches 7 bases. V was clipped by 0 bases and J by 3 bases; unmatched bases: 4. The CDR3 covers 16 residues. Per germline, CDR1 MNHEY and CDR2 SVGAGI.

The gene calls are TRBV28 and TRBJ2-7; D might be TRBD1 (6 bases). Germline CDR1 and CDR2: MDHEN and SYDVKM. The V end lost 3 bases, the J end lost 2 bases, and 14 bases lay between the germline ends. This CDR3 is built from 15 residues. The CDR3 here is CASSLVRGTTYEQYF. CDR3 DNA: TGTGCCAGCAGTTTGGTCAGAGGGACAACCTACGAGCAGTACTTC.

The chain carries TRBV6-1 and TRBJ2-6; D possibly corresponds to TRBD2 (6 bases). CDR3 length: 15 residues. Per the germline V gene, CDR1 is MNHNS and CDR2 is SASEGT. Trimming left V 7 bases short and J 1 base short, with 11 bases between. CDR3 sequence: CASKLGGSGANVLTF. CDR3 DNA sequence: TGTGCCAGCAAGTTGGGGGGTTCTGGGGCCAACGTCCTGACTTTC.

The CDR3 here is CASSLGPQGASYEQYF. In DNA form, the CDR3 reads TGCGCCAGCAGCTTGGGGCCACAGGGAGCCTCCTACGAGCAGTACTTC. The chain couples TRBV5-1 to TRBJ2-7, with D perhaps TRBD1 (6 bases). Germline CDR1 is SGHRS and CDR2 is YFSETQ. Trimming removed 0 bases from V and 0 bases from J, with 13 bases in between. This CDR3 has 16 residues.

This rearrangement joins TRBV18 to TRBJ2-5, with TRBD1 as a possible D gene (6 bases). Germline values: CDR1 KGHSH, CDR2 LQKENI. The CDR3 sequence is 13 residues long. V was trimmed by 5 bases and J by 2 bases, leaving 9 bases between them. Here the CDR3 reads CASSSGVQETQYF. Here the CDR3 DNA reads TGTGCCAGCTCATCAGGGGTACAAGAGACCCAGTACTTC. Together with reference TRBV18 and TRBJ2-5, the CDR3 gives the full variable domain: NAGVMQNPRHLVRRRGQEARLRCSPMKGHSHVYWYRQLPEEGLKFMVYLQKENIIDESGMPKERFSAEFPKEGPSILRIQQVVRGDSAAYFCASSSGVQETQYFGPGTRLLVL.

The rearrangement uses TRBV9 and TRBJ1-6; 9 nucleotides line up with TRBD1. Germline lookup yields CDR1 SGDLS and CDR2 YYNGEE. This CDR3 has 16 amino acids. Trimming at V came to 0 bases and at J to 7 bases, leaving 5 bases not matched to a gene. The CDR3 sequence: CASSVEAGQGNSPLHF. DNA of the CDR3: TGTGCCAGCAGCGTAGAAGCAGGACAGGGGAATTCACCCCTCCACTTT. Using reference TRBV9 and TRBJ1-6 for the parts outside the CDR3, the full variable domain is DSGVTQTPKHLITATGQRVTLRCSPRSGDLSVYWYQQSLDQGLQFLIQYYNGEERAKGNILERFSAQQFPDLHSELNLSSLELGDSALYFCASSVEAGQGNSPLHFGNGTRLTVT.

This chain connects TRBV11-2 to TRBJ2-7; 7 bases match TRBD1. The J segment lost 2 bases and the V segment lost 4 bases, leaving 5 bases of the junction unmatched. The germline CDR1 and CDR2 sequences are SGHAT and FQNNGV. The CDR3 is 14 residues long. DNA for the CDR3: TGTGCCAGCAGCTCCCGACAGGGAACCTACGAGCAGTACTTC. Amino acid sequence: CASSSRQGTYEQYF.

The chain uses TRBV7-3 and TRBJ2-1; TRBD2 aligns across 7 bases. CDR1 is SGHTA and CDR2 is FQGTGA in the germline V gene. The length of the CDR3 is 15 residues. V lost 2 bases and J lost 9; bases outside the gene matches: 10. CDR3 bases: TGTGCCAGCAGCTTAGTAAGCGGGGATTTGGGTGAGCAGTTCTTC. Translation: CASSLVSGDLGEQFF.

The rearrangement joins TRBV5-1 to TRBJ1-2, with 7 bases aligning to TRBD1. Trimming took 0 bases from V and 8 from J; bases not matched to a gene: 4. Germline V lookup: CDR1 SGHRS, CDR2 YFSETQ. This CDR3 has 13 amino acids. The CDR3 DNA reads TGCGCCAGCAGCTTGGAGACAGGGAGGGGCTACACCTTC. Protein sequence: CASSLETGRGYTF.

J is TRBJ2-7 and V is TRBV6-1; D remains ambiguous. V was pared by 2 bases and J by 3 bases, with 11 bases between. This CDR3 is 14 amino acids long. Germline V gene sequence: CDR1 MNHNS, CDR2 SASEGT. The CDR3 spells CASSESRNLYEQYF. The CDR3 DNA sequence: TGTGCCAGCAGTGAAAGCAGGAACCTCTACGAGCAGTACTTC.